This TCR beta chain was observed in a study of Graves' ophthalmopathy and Graves' hyperthyroidism. Study-wide findings and caveats: Cross-validated, the 13-signature model showed 87.88%/81.08% sensitivity/specificity, and 80%/75% in the test set.

Beta-chain TCR CDR3 regions were amplified from RNA transcripts. After a first-round RT-PCR with HTBI primers, a second-round multiplex PCR was run. Each CDR3 protein gets one entry after TCRdb re-called the multiplex PCR reads with MiXCR. The table lists 650,000 to 900,000 distinct CDR3 sequences, roughly 40% of them singletons. Trimming cost V 4 bases and J 5 bases, with 12 bases left between them. Germline V lookup: CDR1 SGHTA, CDR2 FQGNSA. CDR3 length: 13 amino acids. To note about this clonotype: The antigen remains undetermined.

Sequencing input: peripheral blood. The chain couples TRBV7-2 to TRBJ2-7; D possibly corresponds to TRBD1 (5 bases). The source is an adult man with Graves' ophthalmopathy. The CDR3 DNA reads as TGTGCCAGCAGCTCCCTAGGGGCGGACGAGCAGTACTTC. Translating it yields CASSSLGADEQYF.